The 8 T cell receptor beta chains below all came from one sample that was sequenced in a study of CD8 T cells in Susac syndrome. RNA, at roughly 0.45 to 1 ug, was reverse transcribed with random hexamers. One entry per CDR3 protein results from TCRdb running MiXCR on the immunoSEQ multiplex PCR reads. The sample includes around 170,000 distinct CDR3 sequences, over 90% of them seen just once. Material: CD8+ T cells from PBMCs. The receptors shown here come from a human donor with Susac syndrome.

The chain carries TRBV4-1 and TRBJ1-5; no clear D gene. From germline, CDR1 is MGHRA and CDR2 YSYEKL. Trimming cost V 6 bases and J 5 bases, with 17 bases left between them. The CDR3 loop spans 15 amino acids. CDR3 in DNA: TGCGCCAGCAGAAACACACCAGGTCCGGATCAGCCCCAGCATTTT. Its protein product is CASRNTPGPDQPQHF.

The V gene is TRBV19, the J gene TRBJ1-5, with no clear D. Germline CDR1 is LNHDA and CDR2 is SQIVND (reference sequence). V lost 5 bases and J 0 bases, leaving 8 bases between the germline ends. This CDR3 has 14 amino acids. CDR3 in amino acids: CASSRTDSNQPQHF. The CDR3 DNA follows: TGTGCCAGTAGTCGGACGGATAGCAATCAGCCCCAGCATTTT.

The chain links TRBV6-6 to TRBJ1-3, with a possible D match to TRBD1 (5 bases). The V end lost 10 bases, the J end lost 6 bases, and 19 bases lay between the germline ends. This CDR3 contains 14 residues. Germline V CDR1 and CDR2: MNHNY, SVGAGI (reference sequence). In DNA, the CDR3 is TGTGCCACACAATATAGTAAGGGGCAAAACACCATATATTTT. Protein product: CATQYSKGQNTIYF.

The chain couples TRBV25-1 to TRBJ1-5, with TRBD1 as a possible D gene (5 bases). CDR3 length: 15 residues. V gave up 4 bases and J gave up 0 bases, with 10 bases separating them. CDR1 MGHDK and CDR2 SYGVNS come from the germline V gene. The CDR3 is CASSGGLLSNQPQHF. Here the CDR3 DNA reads TGTGCCAGCAGTGGGGGCTTACTTAGCAATCAGCCCCAGCATTTT.

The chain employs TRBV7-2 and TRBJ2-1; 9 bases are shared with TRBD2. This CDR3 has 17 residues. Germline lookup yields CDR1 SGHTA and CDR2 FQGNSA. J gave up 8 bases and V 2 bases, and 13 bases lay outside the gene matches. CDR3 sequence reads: CASSLQLVAGGLDEQFF. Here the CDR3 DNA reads TGTGCCAGCAGCTTACAATTGGTTGCGGGAGGGCTCGATGAGCAGTTCTTC.

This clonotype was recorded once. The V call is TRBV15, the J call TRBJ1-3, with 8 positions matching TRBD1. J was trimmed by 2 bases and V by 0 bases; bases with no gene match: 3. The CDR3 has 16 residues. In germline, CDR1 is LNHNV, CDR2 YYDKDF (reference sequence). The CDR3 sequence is CATSRDGQGAGNTIYF. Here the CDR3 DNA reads TGTGCCACCAGCAGAGACGGACAGGGCGCTGGAAACACCATATATTTT.

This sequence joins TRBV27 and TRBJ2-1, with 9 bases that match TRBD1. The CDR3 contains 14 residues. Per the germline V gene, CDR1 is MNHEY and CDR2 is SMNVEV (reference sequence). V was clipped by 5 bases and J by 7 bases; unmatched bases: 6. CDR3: CASSDRGEGNEQFF. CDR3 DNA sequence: TGTGCCAGCAGTGACAGGGGGGAAGGAAATGAGCAGTTCTTC.

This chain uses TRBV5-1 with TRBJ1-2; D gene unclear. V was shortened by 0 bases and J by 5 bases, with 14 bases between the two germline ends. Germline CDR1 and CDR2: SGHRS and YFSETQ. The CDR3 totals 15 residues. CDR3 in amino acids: CASSLGETYPYGYTF. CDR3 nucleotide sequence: TGCGCCAGCAGCTTGGGTGAGACCTACCCTTATGGCTACACCTTC.